The present T cell receptor (beta chain) was sequenced within a study of blood T cell repertoires in COVID-19. As for the study in general: Acute and convalescent COVID-19 specimens originated in the United States, Italy and Spain.

Original methodology: Amplifying reference gene primers gave estimates of nucleated cell counts. The method was immunoSEQ multiplex PCR; TCRdb's version includes in-frame clones alone and lacks a portion of them. That table is the source of V, J and clone size, and D and trimming were worked out from the DNA. The sample lists about 98,000 clones; roughly four fifths were seen once. CDR1 and CDR2 (germline): SGHNT, YYREEE (reference sequence). The CDR3 totals 15 residues. V lost 4 bases and J lost 6; bases outside the gene matches: 4. The sequenced sample was peripheral blood. This receptor was obtained from a man in his sixties with acute or convalescent COVID-19. The chain recombines TRBV5-4 with TRBJ2-2, with 12 bases that match TRBD2. The CDR3 nucleotides read TGTGCCAGCAGCCCTAGCGGGAGGGTTGCCGGGGAGCTGTTTTTT. Protein sequence: CASSPSGRVAGELFF. Supplemented by reference TRBV5-4 and TRBJ2-2, the full variable domain reads ETGVTQSPTHLIKTRGQQVTLRCSSQSGHNTVSWYQQALGQGPQFIFQYYREEENGRGNFPPRFSGLQFPNYSSELNVNALELDDSALYLCASSPSGRVAGELFFGEGSRLTVL.